This T cell receptor (beta chain) was observed in a study of post-analysis software for immune sequencing data. Worth noting for this clonotype: Its antigen is as yet unknown.

Germline-derived CDR1 and CDR2 are MNHEY and SVGAGI. The V and J ends lost 2 bases and 3 bases respectively, with 11 bases between them. The CDR3 has 15 residues. Points from the study as a whole: Clustering by F measure revealed strong co-clustering among samples prepared together in one batch. Normalized Chao1 diversity in multiple sclerosis patients fell significantly below that of controls. A handful of TRBV segments were significantly more frequent in patients than in controls. TRBV5-6, TRBV5-1 and TRBV20-1 were among these segments.

Carried by the TCR beta cDNA libraries were unique molecular identifiers. One entry per CDR3 protein results from TCRdb running MiXCR on the PCR reads. The sample has hundreds of thousands of distinct CDR3 sequences, 25% to 30% seen once; the top ten hold around 0.56%. This chain joins TRBV6-5 and TRBJ1-5; possibly TRBD1 for D (5 bases). The receptor comes from a girl aged 5-17 years with multiple sclerosis. Sequencing was done on a sample of blood. The CDR3 sequence is CASSYGAGLNQPQHF. The CDR3 DNA is TGTGCCAGCAGTTACGGGGCAGGTCTCAATCAGCCCCAGCATTTT.